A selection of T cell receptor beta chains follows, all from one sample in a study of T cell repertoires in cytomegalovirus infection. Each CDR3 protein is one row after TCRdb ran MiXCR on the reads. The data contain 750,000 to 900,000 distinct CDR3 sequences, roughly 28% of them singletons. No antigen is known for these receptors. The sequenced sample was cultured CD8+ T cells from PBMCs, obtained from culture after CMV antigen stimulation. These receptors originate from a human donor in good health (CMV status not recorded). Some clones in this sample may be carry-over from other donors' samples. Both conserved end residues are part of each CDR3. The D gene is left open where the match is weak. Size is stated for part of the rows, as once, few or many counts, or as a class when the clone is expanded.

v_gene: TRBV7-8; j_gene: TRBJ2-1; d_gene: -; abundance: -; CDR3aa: CASSFRLVKDEQFF; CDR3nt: TGTGCCAGCAGCTTTCGACTAGTTAAGGATGAGCAGTTCTTC
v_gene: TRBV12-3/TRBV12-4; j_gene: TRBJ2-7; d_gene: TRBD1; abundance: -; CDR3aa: CASSSTGVRFEQYF; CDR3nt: TGTGCCAGCAGTTCCACAGGGGTACGGTTCGAGCAGTACTTC
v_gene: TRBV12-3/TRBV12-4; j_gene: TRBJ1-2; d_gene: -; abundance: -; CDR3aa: CASSLEPHGYTF; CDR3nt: TGTGCCAGCAGTTTAGAACCCCATGGCTACACCTTC
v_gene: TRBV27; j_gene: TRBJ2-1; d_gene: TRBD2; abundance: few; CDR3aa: CASSKTSGGWGQFF; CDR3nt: TGTGCCAGCAGTAAGACTAGCGGGGGGTGGGGGCAGTTCTTC
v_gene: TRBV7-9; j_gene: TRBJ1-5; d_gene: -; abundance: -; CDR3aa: CASSFTGGGQPQHF; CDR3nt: TGTGCCAGCAGCTTTACTGGGGGCGGGCAGCCCCAGCATTTT
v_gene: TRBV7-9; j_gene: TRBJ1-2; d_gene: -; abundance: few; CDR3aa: CASSSIRTDLFRYGYTF; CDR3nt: TGTGCCAGCAGCTCAATACGGACTGACCTATTTCGCTATGGCTACACCTTC
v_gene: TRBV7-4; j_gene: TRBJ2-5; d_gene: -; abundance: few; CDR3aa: CASSLPELGGGKTQYF; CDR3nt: TGTGCCAGCAGCTTACCAGAGTTAGGGGGCGGGAAGACCCAGTACTTC
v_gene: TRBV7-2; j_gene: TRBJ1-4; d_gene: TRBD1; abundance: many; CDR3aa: CASSSRQGAANEKLFF; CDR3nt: TGTGCCAGCAGCTCGAGACAGGGGGCGGCTAATGAAAAACTGTTTTTT
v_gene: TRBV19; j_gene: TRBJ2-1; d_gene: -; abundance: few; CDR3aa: CASNSGAFDEQFF; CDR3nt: TGTGCCAGTAACTCGGGGGCATTCGATGAGCAGTTCTTC
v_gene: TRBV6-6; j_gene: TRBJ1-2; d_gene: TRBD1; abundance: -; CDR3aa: CASSYSRGGGYGYTF; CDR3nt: TGCGCCAGCAGTTACTCCAGGGGGGGGGGCTATGGCTACACCTTC
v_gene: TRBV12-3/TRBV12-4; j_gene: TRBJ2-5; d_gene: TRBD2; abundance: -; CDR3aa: CASSLEPAGGRETRYF; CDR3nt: TGTGCCAGCAGTTTAGAACCAGCGGGGGGGCGGGAGACCCGGTACTTC
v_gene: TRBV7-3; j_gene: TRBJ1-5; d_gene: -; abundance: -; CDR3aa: CASSFFPGPQHF; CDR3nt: TGTGCCAGCAGTTTCTTTCCGGGGCCCCAGCATTTT
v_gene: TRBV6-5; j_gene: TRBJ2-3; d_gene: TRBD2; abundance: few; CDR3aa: CASSYNGPRLAGGDTQYF; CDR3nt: TGTGCCAGCAGTTACAACGGGCCTCGACTAGCGGGGGGGGATACGCAGTATTTT
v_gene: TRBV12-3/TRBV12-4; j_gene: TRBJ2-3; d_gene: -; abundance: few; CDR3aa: CASSPSPWPRADTQYF; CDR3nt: TGTGCCAGCAGCCCCAGCCCCTGGCCTAGGGCAGATACGCAGTATTTT